The 2 T cell receptor beta chains listed next were all sequenced from one sample in a study of tumor-infiltrating lymphocytes in primary liver carcinoma. Total RNA (approximately 0.5 ug) served as template for TCR beta cDNA synthesis primed by a constant-region primer. Libraries for TCR beta were built through three nested multiplex PCR rounds, which together made up a slightly modified ARM-PCR procedure. The first two PCR rounds used TRBV1-TRBV30 primers with a Cbeta primer, roughly 10 cycles each. TCRdb reprocessed the multiplex PCR reads with MiXCR, giving one entry per CDR3 protein. The sample holds some 110,000 distinct CDR3 sequences; around 64% are singletons and the top ten take about 8%. Co-extracted RNA and DNA came from roughly 20-30 mg of unsorted bulk tissue. The source material was liver tumor tissue from sampling region 3. Subset described: tumor region T3, left-lateral pole. The receptors derive from a woman aged 55 to 70 with primary liver carcinoma and hepatitis B virus infection.

To note about this clonotype: At one boundary the junction diverges from the germline segment, which might be a read error. The rearrangement uses TRBV11-2 and TRBJ2-5, with D possibly being TRBD2 (6 bases). CDR1 is SGHAT, CDR2 FQNNGV, per germline. The CDR3 length is 14 residues. For the CDR3, the DNA is TGTGTCAGCAGCCCCACCGGCGGGATAGAGACCCAGTACTTC. Translation: CVSSPTGGIETQYF.

This clonotype was picked up a small number of times. The chain links TRBV7-2 to TRBJ2-1; D unresolved. Germline loops: CDR1 SGHTA, CDR2 FQGNSA. Trimming took 5 bases from V and 7 from J, leaving 12 bases between them. The CDR3 consists of 13 residues. The CDR3 nucleotides are TGTGCCAGCAGCCTAAGTCATGGGAATGAGCAGTTCTTC. Translation: CASSLSHGNEQFF.